This T cell receptor beta chain derives from a study of T cell responses to AZD1222 COVID-19 vaccine. Study outcomes and limitations: Donors were chiefly white British, with a greater number of females, and clonal diversity was perhaps underestimated.

Clones were read by immunoSEQ multiplex PCR, and TCRdb kept only the in-frame ones, dropping some. The sample lists about 67,000 clones; approximately 81% were seen once. A remark on this clone: The antigen is not known.

The CDR3 covers 16 residues. Germline V gene data show CDR1 as WSHSY and CDR2 as SAAADI. The ends were cut back, 2 bases at V and 2 bases at J, with 13 bases in the middle. This clonotype was obtained from an adult in good health. The rearrangement links TRBV10-2 to TRBJ1-3; D is uncertain. This specimen was peripheral blood, taken on day 0 of AZD1222 vaccination. The DNA of the CDR3 is TGCGCCAGCAGTGAGCAGCTTGTCGGGGCTGGAAACACCATATATTTT. It yields the protein CASSEQLVGAGNTIYF.